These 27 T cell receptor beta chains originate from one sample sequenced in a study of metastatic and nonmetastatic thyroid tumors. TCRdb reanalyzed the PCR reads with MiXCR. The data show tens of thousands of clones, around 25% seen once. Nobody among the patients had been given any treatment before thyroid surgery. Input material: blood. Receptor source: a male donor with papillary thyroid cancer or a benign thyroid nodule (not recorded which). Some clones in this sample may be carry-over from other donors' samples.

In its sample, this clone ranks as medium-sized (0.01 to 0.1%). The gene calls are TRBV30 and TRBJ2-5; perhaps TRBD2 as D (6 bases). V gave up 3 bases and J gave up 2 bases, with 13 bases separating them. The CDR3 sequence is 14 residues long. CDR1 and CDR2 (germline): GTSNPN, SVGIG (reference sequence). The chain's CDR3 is CAWRAGLAQETQYF. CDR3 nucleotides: TGTGCCTGGAGAGCGGGCCTTGCACAAGAGACCCAGTACTTC.

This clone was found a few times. The CDR3 coding sequence is TGCGCCAGCAGTGAAAGCGGGACTAGCCTGTACTTC. Its translation is CASSESGTSLYF. The rearrangement joins TRBV10-1 to TRBJ2-7; 9 nucleotides agree with TRBD2. This CDR3 contains 12 residues. Germline V gives CDR1 WNHNN, CDR2 SYGVQD (reference sequence). V lost 3 bases to trimming and J lost 12 bases; unmatched junction nucleotides: 6.

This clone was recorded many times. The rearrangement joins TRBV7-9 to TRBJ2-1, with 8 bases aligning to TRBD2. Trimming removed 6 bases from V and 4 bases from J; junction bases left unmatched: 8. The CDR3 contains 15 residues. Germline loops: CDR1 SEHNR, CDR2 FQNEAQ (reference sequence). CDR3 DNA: TGTGCCAGCAGTCCTAAACTAGCGGTTTACAATGAGCAGTTCTTC. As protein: CASSPKLAVYNEQFF.

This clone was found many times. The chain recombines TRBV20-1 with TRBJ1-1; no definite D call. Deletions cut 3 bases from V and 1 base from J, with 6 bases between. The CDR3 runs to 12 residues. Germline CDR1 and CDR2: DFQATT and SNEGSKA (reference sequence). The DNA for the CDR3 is TGCAGTGCTAGGATGGGGAACACTGAAGCTTTCTTT. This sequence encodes CSARMGNTEAFF.

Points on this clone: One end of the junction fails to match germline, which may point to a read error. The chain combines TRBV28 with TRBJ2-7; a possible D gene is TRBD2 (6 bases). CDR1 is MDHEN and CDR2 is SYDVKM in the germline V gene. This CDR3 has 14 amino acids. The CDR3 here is CASMTPGTAYERYF. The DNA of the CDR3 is TGTGCCAGCATGACACCCGGGACTGCCTACGAGCGGTACTTC.

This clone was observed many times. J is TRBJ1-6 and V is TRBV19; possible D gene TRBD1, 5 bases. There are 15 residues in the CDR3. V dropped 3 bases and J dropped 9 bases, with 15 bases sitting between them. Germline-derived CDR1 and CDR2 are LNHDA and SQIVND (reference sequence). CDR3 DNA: TGTGCCAGTAGTATTGGGGGGAAAGCGGCTTCACCCCTCCACTTT. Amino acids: CASSIGGKAASPLHF. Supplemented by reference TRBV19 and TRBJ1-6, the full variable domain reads DGGITQSPKYLFRKEGQNVTLSCEQNLNHDAMYWYRQDPGQGLRLIYYSQIVNDFQKGDIAEGYSVSREKKESFPLTVTSAQKNPTAFYLCASSIGGKAASPLHFGNGTRLTVT.

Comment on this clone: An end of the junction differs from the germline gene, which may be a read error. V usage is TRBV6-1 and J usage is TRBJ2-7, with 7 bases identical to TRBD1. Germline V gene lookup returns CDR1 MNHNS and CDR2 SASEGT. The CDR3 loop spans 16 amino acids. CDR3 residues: CVSSETLPTGPYERYF. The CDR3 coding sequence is TGTGTCAGCAGTGAAACGCTACCGACAGGGCCCTACGAGCGGTACTTC.

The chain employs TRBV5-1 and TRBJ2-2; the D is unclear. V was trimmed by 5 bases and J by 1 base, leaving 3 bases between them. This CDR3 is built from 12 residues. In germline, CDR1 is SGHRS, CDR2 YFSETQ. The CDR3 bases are TGCGCCAGCAGGGAGAACACCGGGGAGCTGTTTTTT. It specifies CASRENTGELFF.

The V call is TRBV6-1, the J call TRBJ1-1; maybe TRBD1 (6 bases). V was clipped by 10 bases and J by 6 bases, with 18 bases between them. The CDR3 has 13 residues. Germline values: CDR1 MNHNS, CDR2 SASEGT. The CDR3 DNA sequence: TGTGCCACCAACCCCCCAGGGGTGGCTGAAGCTTTCTTT. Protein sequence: CATNPPGVAEAFF.

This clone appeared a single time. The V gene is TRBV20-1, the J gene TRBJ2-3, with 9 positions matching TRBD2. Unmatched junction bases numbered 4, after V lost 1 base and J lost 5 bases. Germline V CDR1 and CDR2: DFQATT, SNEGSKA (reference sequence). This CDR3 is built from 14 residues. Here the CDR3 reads CSARVASGVDTQYF. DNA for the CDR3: TGCAGTGCTAGAGTGGCTAGCGGGGTAGATACGCAGTATTTT.

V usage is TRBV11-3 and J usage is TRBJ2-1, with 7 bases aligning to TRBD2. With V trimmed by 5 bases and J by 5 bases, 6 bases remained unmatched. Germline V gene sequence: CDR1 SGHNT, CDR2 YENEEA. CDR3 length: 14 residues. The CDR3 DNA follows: TGTGCCAGCAGCCCACCTAGCGGAAACAATGAGCAGTTCTTC. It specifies CASSPPSGNNEQFF.

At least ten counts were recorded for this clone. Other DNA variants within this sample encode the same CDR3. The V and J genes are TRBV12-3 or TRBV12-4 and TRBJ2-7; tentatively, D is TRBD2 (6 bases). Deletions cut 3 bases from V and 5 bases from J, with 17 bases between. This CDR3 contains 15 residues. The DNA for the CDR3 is TGTGCCAGCAGTTTGCTCCAGGGAAGGAGGGACGAGCAGTACTTC. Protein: CASSLLQGRRDEQYF.

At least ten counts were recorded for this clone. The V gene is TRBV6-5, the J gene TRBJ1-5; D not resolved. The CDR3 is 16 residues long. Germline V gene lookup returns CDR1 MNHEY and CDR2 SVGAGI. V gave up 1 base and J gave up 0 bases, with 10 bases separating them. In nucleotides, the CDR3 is TGTGCCAGCAGTTACTACCCCTTTTATAGCAATCAGCCCCAGCATTTT. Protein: CASSYYPFYSNQPQHF.

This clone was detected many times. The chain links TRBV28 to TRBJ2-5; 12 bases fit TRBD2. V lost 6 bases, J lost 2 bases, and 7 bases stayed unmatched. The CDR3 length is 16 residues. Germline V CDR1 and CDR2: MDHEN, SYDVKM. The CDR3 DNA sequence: TGTGCCAGCAGCTCCCTAGCGGGAGGGTCACAAGAGACCCAGTACTTC. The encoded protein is CASSSLAGGSQETQYF.

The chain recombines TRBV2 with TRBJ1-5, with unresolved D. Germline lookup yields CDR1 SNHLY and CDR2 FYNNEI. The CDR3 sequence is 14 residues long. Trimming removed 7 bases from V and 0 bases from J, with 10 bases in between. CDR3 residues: CASTWTDSNQPQHF. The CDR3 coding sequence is TGTGCCAGCACTTGGACGGATAGCAATCAGCCCCAGCATTTT.

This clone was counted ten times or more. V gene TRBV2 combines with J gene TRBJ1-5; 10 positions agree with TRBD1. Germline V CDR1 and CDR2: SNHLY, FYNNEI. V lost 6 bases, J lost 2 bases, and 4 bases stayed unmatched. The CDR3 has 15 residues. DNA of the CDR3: TGTGCCAGCAGGAGACAGGGGGCTCGCAATCAGCCCCAGCATTTT. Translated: CASRRQGARNQPQHF.

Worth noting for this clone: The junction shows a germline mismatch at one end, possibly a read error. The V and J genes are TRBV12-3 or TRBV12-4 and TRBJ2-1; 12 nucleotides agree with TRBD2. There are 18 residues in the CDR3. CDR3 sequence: CASSTSGRSPTPYNEQLF. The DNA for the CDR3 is TGTGCCAGCAGTACTAGCGGGAGGTCCCCCACCCCCTACAATGAGCAGTTATTC.

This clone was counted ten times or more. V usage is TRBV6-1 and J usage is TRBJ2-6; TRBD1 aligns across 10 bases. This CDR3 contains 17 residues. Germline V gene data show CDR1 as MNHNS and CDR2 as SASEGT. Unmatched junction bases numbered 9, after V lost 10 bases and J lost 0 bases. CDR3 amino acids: CAIGDRGPYSGANVLTF. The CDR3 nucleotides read TGTGCCATAGGGGACAGGGGACCTTACTCTGGGGCCAACGTCCTGACTTTC.

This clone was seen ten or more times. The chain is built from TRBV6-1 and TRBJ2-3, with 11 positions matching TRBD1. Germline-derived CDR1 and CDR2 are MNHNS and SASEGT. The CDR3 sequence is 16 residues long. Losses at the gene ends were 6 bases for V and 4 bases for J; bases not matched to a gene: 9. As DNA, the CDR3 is TGTGCCAGCAGCTCCCCCCCGGGACAGGGGGCAGATACGCAGTATTTT. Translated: CASSSPPGQGADTQYF.

The CDR3 region has the DNA TGTGCCAGCAGCTTAGTGAACCCAGTACCACCGAGGCACAATGAGCAGTTCTTC. This encodes CASSLVNPVPPRHNEQFF. This rearrangement joins TRBV11-2 to TRBJ2-1; no clear D gene. From germline, CDR1 is SGHAT and CDR2 FQNNGV. This CDR3 has 18 residues. The V end lost 1 base, the J end lost 5 bases, and 21 bases lay between the germline ends.

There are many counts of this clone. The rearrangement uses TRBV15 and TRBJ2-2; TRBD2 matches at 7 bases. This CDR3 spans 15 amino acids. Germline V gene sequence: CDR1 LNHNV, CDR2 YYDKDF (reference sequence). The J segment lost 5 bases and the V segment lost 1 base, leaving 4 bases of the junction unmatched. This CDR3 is CATSRAWEGTGELFF. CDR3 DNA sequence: TGTGCCACCAGCAGAGCTTGGGAGGGGACCGGGGAGCTGTTTTTT.

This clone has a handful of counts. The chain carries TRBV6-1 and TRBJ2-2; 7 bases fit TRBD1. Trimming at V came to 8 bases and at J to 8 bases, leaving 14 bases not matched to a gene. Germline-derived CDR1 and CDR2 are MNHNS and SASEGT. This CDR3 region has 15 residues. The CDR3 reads CASLISPTGSGELFF. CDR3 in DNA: TGTGCCAGCTTGATCTCACCGACAGGGTCAGGGGAGCTGTTTTTT.

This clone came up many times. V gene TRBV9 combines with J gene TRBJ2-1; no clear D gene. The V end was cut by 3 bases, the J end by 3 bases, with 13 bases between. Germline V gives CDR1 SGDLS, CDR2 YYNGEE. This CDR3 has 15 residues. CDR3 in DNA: TGTGCCAGCAGCGAACACCATAGTATCTACAATGAGCAGTTCTTC. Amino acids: CASSEHHSIYNEQFF. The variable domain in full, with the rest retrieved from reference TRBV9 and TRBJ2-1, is DSGVTQTPKHLITATGQRVTLRCSPRSGDLSVYWYQQSLDQGLQFLIQYYNGEERAKGNILERFSAQQFPDLHSELNLSSLELGDSALYFCASSEHHSIYNEQFFGPGTRLTVL.

The CDR3 region is CSARAPGLNYGYTF. CDR3 coding DNA: TGCAGTGCTAGAGCTCCCGGTCTGAACTATGGCTACACCTTC. This chain connects TRBV20-1 to TRBJ1-2; D is uncertain. This CDR3 comprises 14 residues. The V end lost 1 base, the J end lost 2 bases, and 11 bases lay between the germline ends. From germline, CDR1 is DFQATT and CDR2 SNEGSKA (reference sequence).

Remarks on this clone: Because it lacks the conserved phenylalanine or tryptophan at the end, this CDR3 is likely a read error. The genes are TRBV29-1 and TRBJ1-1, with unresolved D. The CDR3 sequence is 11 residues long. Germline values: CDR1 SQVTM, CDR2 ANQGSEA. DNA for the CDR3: TGCAGAGTTGATTTCGCACTTGAAGCTTTCCTT. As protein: CRVDFALEAFL.

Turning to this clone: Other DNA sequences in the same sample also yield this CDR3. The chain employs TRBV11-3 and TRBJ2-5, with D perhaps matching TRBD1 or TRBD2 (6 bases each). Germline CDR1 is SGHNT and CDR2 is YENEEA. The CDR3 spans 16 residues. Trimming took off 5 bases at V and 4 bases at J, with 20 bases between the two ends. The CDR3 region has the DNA TGTGCCAGCAGCCCCGGGGGTGGGGGGCGAGGAGAGACCCAGTACTTC. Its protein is CASSPGGGGRGETQYF. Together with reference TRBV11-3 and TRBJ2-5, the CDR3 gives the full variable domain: EAGVVQSPRYKIIEKKQPVAFWCNPISGHNTLYWYLQNLGQGPELLIRYENEEAVDDSQLPKDRFSAERLKGVDSTLKIQPAELGDSAVYLCASSPGGGGRGETQYFGPGTRLLVL.

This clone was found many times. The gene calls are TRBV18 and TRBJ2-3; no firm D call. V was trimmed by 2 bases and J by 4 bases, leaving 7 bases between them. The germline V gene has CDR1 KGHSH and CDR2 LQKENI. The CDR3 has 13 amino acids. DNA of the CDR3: TGTGCCAGCTCACCAAGATTGCCAGATACGCAGTATTTT. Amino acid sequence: CASSPRLPDTQYF.